These T cell receptor beta chains were read from a single sample in a study of shared T cell receptors in the human thymus. The protocol was immunoSEQ multiplex PCR, while the TCRdb copy is restricted to in-frame clones and leaves out a portion. Altogether more than 550,000 clones are present, approximately 85% being singletons, with the ten largest covering around 0.0099%. In addition, the sample was reused for a study of human thymus T cells.

Material for sequencing was thymocytes. Receptor source: a girl under three years old with a congenital heart defect. The CDR3 runs from the conserved cysteine through the conserved F or W. D genes are given only for firm matches. The size entry is marked missing in some rows and otherwise reads once, few, many or a size class.

d_call j_call cdr3_length v_call clone_size cdr3_aa cdr3_nt
TRBD1 TRBJ1-1 14 TRBV7-9 . CASSSHRGNTEAFF TGTGCCAGCAGCTCTCACAGGGGGAACACTGAAGCTTTCTTT
TRBD2 TRBJ2-3 15 TRBV6-5 . CASSALAGLADTQYF TGTGCCAGCAGTGCACTAGCGGGCCTAGCAGATACGCAGTATTTT
. TRBJ2-5 16 TRBV25-1 few CASSEPRDRPEETQYF TGTGCCAGCAGTGAACCCCGTGACAGACCTGAAGAGACCCAGTACTTC
. TRBJ1-1 12 TRBV7-2 . CASRLRGTEAFF TGTGCCAGCAGATTAAGGGGCACTGAAGCTTTCTTT
TRBD2 TRBJ2-1 15 TRBV4-1 . CASSSYGGGNNEQFF TGCGCCAGCTCCTCATATGGGGGGGGTAACAATGAGCAGTTCTTC
. TRBJ1-6 19 TRBV12-5 once CASGLVPRGRSSYNSPLHF TGTGCTAGTGGTTTGGTCCCCCGTGGTCGGAGCTCCTATAATTCACCCCTCCACTTT
. TRBJ1-6 16 TRBV14 . CASSQAATAYNSPLHF TGTGCCAGCAGCCAAGCTGCGACAGCCTATAATTCACCCCTCCACTTT
. TRBJ2-7 13 TRBV7-2 . CASTLTGGNEQYF TGTGCCAGCACCTTGACAGGCGGAAACGAGCAGTACTTC
. TRBJ1-1 16 TRBV18 . CASSPPLAVMNTEAFF TGTGCCAGCTCACCACCGCTCGCGGTCATGAACACTGAAGCTTTCTTT
TRBD2 TRBJ2-2 19 TRBV4-1 . CASSQDLGTSGGNTGELFF TGCGCCAGCAGCCAAGATCTTGGGACTAGCGGGGGAAACACCGGGGAGCTGTTTTTT
TRBD1 TRBJ2-7 15 TRBV5-6 . CASSKGRDRYYEQYF TGTGCCAGCAGCAAGGGCCGGGACAGGTACTACGAGCAGTACTTC
. TRBJ1-5 14 TRBV6-1 . CASSELGRGQPQHF TGTGCCAGCAGTGAACTCGGGCGAGGGCAGCCCCAGCATTTT
. TRBJ1-1 13 TRBV5-5 once CASSWGGHQEAFF TGTGCCAGCAGCTGGGGGGGACACCAAGAAGCTTTCTTT
. TRBJ1-5 15 TRBV6-5 . CASSKTVTSNQPQHF TGTGCCAGCAGTAAGACAGTAACGAGCAATCAGCCCCAGCATTTT
TRBD2 TRBJ2-5 15 TRBV11-2 few CASSVLAANQETQYF TGTGCCAGCAGCGTACTAGCGGCTAACCAAGAGACCCAGTACTTC